This TCR beta chain is from a study of post-analysis software for immune sequencing data. Study conclusions and caveats: Strong same-batch co-clustering of samples appeared with F measure clustering. Among multiple sclerosis patients, normalized Chao1 diversity was significantly below that of controls. Patients carried a handful of TRBV segments more frequently than controls did, and TRBV5-6, TRBV5-1 and TRBV20-1 were among them.

TCR beta cDNA libraries had unique molecular identifiers. TCRdb fed the PCR reads into MiXCR, producing one record per CDR3 protein. The top ten clones hold approximately 4.2% of a sample with about 810,000 distinct CDR3 sequences, under 70% of them seen once. As regards this clonotype: The antigen remains unidentified.

The CDR3 spans 14 residues. V usage is TRBV21-1 and J usage is TRBJ1-1; the D call TRBD1 from the table was never checked on the DNA. TRBV21-1 is classified as a pseudogene. The clonotype was recovered from a girl aged 10-17 years with multiple sclerosis. The sequenced material came from blood. CDR3 DNA sequence: TGTGCCAGCAGCATTGGGGGCAGGGACACTGAAGCTTTCTTT. It translates to CASSIGGRDTEAFF.